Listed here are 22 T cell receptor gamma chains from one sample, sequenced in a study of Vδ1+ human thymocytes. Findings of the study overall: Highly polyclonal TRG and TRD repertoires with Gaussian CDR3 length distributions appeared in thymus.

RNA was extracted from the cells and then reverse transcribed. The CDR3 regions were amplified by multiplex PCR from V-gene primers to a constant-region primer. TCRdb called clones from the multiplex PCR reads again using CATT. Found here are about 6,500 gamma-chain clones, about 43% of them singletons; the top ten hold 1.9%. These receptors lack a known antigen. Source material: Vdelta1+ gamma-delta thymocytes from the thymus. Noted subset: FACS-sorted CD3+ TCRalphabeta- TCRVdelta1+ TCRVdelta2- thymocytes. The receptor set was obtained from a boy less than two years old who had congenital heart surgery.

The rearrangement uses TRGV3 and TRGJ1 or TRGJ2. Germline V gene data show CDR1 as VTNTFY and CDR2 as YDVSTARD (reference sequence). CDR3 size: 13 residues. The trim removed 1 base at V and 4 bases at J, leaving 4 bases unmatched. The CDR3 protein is CATWDSRYYKKLF. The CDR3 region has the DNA TGTGCCACCTGGGACAGTCGATATTATAAGAAACTCTTT.

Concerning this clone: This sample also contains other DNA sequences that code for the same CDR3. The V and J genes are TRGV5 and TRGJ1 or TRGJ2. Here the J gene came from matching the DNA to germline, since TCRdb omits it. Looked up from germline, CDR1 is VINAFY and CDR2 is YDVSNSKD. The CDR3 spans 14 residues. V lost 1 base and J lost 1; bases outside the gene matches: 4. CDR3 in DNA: TGTGCCACCTGGGACAGCGTAAATTATTATAAGAAACTCTTT. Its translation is CATWDSVNYYKKLF.

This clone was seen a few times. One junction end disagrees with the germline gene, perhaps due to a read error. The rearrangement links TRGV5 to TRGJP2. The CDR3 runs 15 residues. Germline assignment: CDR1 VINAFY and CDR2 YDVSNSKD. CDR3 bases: TGTGCCACCTGGGACAGGCCGGATAGTGATTGGGTCAAGACGTTT. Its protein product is CATWDRPDSDWVKTF.

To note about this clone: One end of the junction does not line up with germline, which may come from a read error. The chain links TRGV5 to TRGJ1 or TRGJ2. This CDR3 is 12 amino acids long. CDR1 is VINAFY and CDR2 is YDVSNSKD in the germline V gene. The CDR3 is CATGDTHYKKLF. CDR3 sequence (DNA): TGTGCCACCGGGGACACCCATTATAAGAAACTCTTT.

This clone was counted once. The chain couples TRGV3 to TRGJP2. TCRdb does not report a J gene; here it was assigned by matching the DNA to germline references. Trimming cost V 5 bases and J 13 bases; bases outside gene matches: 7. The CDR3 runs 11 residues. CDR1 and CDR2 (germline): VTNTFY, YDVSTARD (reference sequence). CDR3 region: CATWGLPIKTF. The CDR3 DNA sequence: TGTGCCACCTGGGGCCTACCGATCAAGACGTTT.

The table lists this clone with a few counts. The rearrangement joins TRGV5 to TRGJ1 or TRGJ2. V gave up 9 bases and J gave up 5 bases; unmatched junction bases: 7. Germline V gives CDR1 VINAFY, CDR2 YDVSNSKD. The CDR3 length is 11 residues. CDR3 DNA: TGTGCCACCGCTCCGGATTATAAGAAACTCTTT. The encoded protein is CATAPDYKKLF.

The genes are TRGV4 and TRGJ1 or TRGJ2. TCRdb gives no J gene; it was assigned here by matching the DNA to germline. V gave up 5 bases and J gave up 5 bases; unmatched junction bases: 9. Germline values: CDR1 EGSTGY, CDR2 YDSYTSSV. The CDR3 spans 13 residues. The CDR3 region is CATWGPGHYKKLF. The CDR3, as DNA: TGTGCCACCTGGGGCCCCGGTCATTATAAGAAACTCTTT.

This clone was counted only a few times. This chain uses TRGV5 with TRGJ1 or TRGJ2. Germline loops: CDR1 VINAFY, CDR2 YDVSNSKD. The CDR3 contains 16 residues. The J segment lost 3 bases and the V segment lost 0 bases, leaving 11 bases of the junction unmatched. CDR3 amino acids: CATWDRPGVLYYKKLF. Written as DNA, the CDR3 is TGTGCCACCTGGGACAGGCCGGGTGTGCTTTATTATAAGAAACTCTTT.

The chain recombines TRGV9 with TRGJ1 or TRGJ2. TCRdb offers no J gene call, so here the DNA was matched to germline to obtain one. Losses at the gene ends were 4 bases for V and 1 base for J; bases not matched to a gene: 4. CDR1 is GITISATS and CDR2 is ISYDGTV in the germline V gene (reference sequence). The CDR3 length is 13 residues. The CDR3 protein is CALWDGNYYKKLF. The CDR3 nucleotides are TGTGCCTTGTGGGATGGAAATTATTATAAGAAACTCTTT.

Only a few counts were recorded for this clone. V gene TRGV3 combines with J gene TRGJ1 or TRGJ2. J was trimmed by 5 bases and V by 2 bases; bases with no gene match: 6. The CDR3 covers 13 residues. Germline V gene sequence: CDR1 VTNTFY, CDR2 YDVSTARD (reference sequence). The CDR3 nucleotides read TGTGCCACCTGGGACATTAAAAATTATAAGAAACTCTTT. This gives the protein CATWDIKNYKKLF.

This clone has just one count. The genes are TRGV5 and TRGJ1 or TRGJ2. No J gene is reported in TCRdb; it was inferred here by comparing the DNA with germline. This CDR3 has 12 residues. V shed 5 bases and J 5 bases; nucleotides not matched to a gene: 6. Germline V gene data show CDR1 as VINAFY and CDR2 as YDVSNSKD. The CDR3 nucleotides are TGTGCCACCTGGGCGGTTCATTATAAGAAACTCTTT. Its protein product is CATWAVHYKKLF.

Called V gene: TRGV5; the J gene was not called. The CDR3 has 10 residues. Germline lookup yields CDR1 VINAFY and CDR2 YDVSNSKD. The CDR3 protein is CATWGWGGVF. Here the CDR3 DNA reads TGTGCCACCTGGGGCTGGGGCGGGGTCTTT.

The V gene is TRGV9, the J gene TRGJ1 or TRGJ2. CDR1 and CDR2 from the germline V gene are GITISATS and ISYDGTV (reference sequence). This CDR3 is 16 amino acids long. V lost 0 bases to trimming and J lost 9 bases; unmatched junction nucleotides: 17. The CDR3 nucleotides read TGTGCCTTGTGGGAGGTGGAGAAGGATAGGGGAAGTAAGAAACTCTTT. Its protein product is CALWEVEKDRGSKKLF.

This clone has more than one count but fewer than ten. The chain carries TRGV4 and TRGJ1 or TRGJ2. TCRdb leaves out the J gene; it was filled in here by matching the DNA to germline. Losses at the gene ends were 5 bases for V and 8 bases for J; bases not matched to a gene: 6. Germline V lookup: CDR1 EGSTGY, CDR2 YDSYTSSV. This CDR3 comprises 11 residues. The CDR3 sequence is CATWAVNKKLF. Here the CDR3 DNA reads TGTGCCACCTGGGCGGTTAATAAGAAACTCTTT.

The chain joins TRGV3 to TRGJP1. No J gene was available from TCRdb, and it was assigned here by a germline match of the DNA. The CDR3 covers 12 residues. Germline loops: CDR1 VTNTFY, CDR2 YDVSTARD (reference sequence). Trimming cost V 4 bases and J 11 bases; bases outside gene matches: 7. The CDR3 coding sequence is TGTGCCACCTGGGATAGGCCGTGGTTCAAGATATTT. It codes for CATWDRPWFKIF.

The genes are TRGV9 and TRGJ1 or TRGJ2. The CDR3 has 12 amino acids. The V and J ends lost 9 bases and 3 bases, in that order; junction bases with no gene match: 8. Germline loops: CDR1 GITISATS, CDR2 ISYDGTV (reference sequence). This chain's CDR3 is CALGVLYYKKLF. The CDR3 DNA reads TGTGCCTTGGGAGTCCTTTATTATAAGAAACTCTTT.

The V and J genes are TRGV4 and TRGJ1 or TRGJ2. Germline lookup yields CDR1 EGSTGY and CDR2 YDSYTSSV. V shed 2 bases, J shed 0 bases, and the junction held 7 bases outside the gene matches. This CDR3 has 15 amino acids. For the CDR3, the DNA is TGTGCCACCTGGGATGAGAGGGAGAATTATTATAAGAAACTCTTT. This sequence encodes CATWDERENYYKKLF.

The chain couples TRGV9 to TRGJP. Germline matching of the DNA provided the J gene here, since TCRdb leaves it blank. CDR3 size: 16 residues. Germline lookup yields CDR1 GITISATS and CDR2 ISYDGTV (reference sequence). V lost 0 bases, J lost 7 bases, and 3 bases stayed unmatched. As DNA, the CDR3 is TGTGCCTTGTGGGAGGTGTTCGAGTTGGGCAAAAAAATCAAGGTATTT. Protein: CALWEVFELGKKIKVF.

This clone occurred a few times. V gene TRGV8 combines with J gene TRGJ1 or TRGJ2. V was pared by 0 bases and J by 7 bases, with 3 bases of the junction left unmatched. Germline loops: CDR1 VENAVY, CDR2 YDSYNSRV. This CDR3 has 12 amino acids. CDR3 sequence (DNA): TGTGCCACCTGGGATAGGGGATATAAGAAACTCTTT. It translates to CATWDRGYKKLF.

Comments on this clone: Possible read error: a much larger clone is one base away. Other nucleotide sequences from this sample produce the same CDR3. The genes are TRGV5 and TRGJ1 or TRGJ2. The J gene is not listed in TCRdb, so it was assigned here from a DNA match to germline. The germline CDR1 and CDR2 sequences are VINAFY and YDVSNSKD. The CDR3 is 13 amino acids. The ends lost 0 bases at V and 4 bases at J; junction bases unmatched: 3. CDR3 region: CATWDRPYYKKLF. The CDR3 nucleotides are TGTGCCACCTGGGACAGGCCGTATTATAAGAAACTCTTT.

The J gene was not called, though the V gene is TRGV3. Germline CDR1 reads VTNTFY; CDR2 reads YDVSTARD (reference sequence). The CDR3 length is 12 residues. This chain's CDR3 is CATWDRRVFELF. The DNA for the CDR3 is TGTGCCACCTGGGACAGGCGGGTATTTGAACTCTTT.

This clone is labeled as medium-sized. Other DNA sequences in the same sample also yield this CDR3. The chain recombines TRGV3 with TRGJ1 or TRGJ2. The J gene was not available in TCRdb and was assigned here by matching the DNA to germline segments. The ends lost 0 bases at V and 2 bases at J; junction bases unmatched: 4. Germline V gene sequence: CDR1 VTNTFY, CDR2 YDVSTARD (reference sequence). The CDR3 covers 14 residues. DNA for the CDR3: TGTGCCACCTGGGACAGGCGGGATTATTATAAGAAACTCTTT. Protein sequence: CATWDRRDYYKKLF.